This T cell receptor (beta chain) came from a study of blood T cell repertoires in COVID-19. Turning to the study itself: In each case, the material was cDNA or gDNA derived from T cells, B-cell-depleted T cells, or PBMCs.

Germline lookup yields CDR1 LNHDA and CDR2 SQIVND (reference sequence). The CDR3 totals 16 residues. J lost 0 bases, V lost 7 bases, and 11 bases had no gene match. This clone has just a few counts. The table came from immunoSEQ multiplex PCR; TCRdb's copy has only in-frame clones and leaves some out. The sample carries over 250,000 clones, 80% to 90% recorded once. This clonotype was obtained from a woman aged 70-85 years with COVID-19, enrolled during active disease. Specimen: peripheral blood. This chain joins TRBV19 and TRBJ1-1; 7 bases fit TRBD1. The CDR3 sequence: CASNPRWGQLNTEAFF. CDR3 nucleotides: TGTGCCAGTAACCCGAGGTGGGGACAGTTGAACACTGAAGCTTTCTTT.